This TCR beta chain emerged from a study of brain metastases from non-small cell lung cancer. Method: immunoSEQ multiplex PCR; TCRdb's copy keeps in-frame clones and lacks some. The data hold about 8,000 clones, with over 80% observed a single time. With 4 bases removed from V and 4 bases from J, the gap between germline ends came to 21 bases. This CDR3 spans 17 amino acids. CDR1 and CDR2 from the germline V gene are SGHKS and YYEKEE (reference sequence). The TCR was taken from a donor at least 40 years old with non-small cell lung cancer. Sequenced material: primary lung tumor tissue. The chain couples TRBV5-5 to TRBJ2-1; D is undetermined. This chain's CDR3 is CASSPEQFSVSYNEQFF. DNA of the CDR3: TGTGCCAGCAGCCCCGAACAGTTTTCAGTATCTTACAATGAGCAGTTCTTC.